These 3 T cell receptor beta chains were all obtained from the same sample, sequenced in a study of blood T cell repertoires in COVID-19. The table came from immunoSEQ multiplex PCR; TCRdb's copy has only in-frame clones and leaves some out. Among about 50,000 clones listed, around 84% were seen once. The sample was peripheral blood. The receptors were gathered from a man between 65 and 85 years old with active COVID-19.

The chain employs TRBV5-4 and TRBJ2-1; D is possibly TRBD1 (6 bases). V gave up 4 bases and J gave up 10 bases, with 9 bases separating them. The CDR3 extends over 11 amino acids. Germline V lookup: CDR1 SGHNT, CDR2 YYREEE (reference sequence). DNA of the CDR3: TGTGCCAGCAGCATAGGACAGGAGCAGTTCTTC. Protein sequence: CASSIGQEQFF.

The V and J genes are TRBV5-1 and TRBJ2-2, with a weak D call TRBD2 (6 bases). Trimming shortened V by 0 bases and J by 4 bases, and 13 bases separated the two germline ends. Germline values: CDR1 SGHRS, CDR2 YFSETQ. The CDR3 contains 16 residues. The CDR3 bases are TGCGCCAGCAGCTTGGGGACGGGAGTATTCACCGGGGAGCTGTTTTTT. This encodes CASSLGTGVFTGELFF.

The chain joins TRBV12-5 to TRBJ1-5; TRBD1 matches 7 bases. This CDR3 spans 15 amino acids. Germline values: CDR1 LGHNT, CDR2 FRNRAP. Unmatched junction bases numbered 10, after V lost 7 bases and J lost 4 bases. The CDR3 nucleotides read TGTGCTAGTGCTTTAGGGCAGGGGGGAAATCAGCCCCAGCATTTT. Encoded protein: CASALGQGGNQPQHF.